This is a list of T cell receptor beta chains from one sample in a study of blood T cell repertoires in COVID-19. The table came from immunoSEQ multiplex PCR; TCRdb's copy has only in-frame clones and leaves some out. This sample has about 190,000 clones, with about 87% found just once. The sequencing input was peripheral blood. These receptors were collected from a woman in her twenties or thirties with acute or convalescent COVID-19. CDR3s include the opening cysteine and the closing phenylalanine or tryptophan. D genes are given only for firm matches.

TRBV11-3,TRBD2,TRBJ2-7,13,CASSRLATYEQYF
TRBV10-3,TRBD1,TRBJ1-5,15,CAISEQQGNDQPQHF
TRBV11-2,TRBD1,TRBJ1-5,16,CASSPGTGGSNQPQHF
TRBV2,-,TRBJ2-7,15,CASSPSGLLDYEQYF
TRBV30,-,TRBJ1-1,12,CAWSVRQGQAFF
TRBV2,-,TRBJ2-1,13,CASSELRAGEQFF
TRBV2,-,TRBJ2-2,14,CASSENRNTGELFF
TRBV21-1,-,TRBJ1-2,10,CASSKISYTF
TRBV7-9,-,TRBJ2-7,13,CASRSGLHSEQYF
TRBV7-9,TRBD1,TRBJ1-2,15,CASSFTGQGSYGYTF
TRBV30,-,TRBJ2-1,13,CAWSGTTYNEQFF
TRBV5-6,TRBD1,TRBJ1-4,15,CASSLLTGGNEKLFF
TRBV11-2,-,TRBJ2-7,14,CASSLDARGVEQYF
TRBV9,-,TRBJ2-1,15,CASSVELSPLHEQFF
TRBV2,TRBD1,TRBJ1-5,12,CASSGLDRGWHF
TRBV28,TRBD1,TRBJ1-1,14,CASSQGAMYTEAFF
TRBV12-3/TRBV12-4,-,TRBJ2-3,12,CASRLTTDTQYF
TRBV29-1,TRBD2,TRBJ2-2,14,CSVSGTRNTGELFF
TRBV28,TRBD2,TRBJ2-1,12,CALAGSYNEQFF
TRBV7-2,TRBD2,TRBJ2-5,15,CASSLTSGKGETQYF
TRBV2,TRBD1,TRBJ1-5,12,CASDRDGQPQHF
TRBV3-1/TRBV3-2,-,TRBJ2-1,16,CASSQEQHLPYNEQFF
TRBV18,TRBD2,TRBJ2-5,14,CASSLSGSFETQYF
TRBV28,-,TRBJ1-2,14,CASRPVGLLYGYTF
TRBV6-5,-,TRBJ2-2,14,CATPGRSNTGELFF
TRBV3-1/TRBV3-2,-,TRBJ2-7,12,CASSQGAAEQYF
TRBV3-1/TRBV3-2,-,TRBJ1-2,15,CASSQMFQTNYGYTF
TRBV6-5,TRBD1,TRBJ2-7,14,CASSSQQGNHEQYF
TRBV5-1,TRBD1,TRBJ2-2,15,CASSPRTGETGELFF
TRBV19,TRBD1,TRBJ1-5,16,CASSIGGTDSNQPQHF
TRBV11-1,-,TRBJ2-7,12,CASSGDKAEQYF
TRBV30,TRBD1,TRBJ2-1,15,CAWSVGQGAYNEQFF
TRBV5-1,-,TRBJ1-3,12,CASSLAGDTIYF
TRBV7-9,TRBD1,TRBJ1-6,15,CASSLADRGGSPLHF
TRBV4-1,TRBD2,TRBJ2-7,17,CASSPKPPTSDYYEQYF
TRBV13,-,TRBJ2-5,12,CASSFFRETQYF
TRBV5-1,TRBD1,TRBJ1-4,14,CASSPPGGSEKLFF
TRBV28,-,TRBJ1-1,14,CASSLGGGVMGAFF
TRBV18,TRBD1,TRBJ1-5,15,CASSQGQTSNQPQHF
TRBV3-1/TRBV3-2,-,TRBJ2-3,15,CASSIVPRAIDTQYF
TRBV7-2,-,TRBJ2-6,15,CASSSNRAGANVLTF
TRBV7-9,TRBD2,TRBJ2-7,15,CASSARLAGIGEQYF
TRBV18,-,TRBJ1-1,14,CASSARTDNTEAFF
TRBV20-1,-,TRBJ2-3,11,CSARFLDTQYF
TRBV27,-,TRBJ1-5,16,CASRNRAGRSNQPQHF
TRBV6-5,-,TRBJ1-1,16,CASSYQPGGAGRRAFF
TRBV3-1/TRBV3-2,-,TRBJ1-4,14,CASSLVQGNEKLFF
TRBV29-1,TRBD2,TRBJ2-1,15,CSVVAGLADYNEQFF
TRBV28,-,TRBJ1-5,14,CASSTKSGFQPQHF
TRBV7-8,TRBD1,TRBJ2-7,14,CASSLGAGQGEQYF
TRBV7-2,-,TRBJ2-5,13,CASSHRVGETQYF
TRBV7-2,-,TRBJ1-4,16,CASSSLGGPTNEKLFF
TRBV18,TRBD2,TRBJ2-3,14,CASSPVDSSGRAPF
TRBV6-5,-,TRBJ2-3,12,CASSSSTDTQYF
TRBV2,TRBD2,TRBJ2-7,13,CASSSGRAYEQYF
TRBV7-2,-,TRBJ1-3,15,CASSWQGPFGNTIYF
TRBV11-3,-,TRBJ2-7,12,CASSGDIYEQYF
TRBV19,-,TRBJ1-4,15,CASSIVGTPNEKLFF
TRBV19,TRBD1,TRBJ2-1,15,CASIDRGRTYNEQFF